This T cell receptor beta chain was captured by sequencing in a study of cytomegalovirus exposure and HLA in healthy donors. Study-wide points: Using a false discovery rate of 0.05, a later analysis showed that 16,000 or so TCR beta sequences were associated with HLA alleles. Researchers catalogued roughly 170 TCR beta chains as cytomegalovirus-associated. A previous analysis found most TCR beta V segments productive roughly 87% or roughly 30% of the time.

The study ran its PCR with 60 Vbeta and 13 Jbeta primers. Method: immunoSEQ multiplex PCR; TCRdb's copy keeps in-frame clones and lacks some. The data contain about 110,000 clones, approximately 82% of them singletons. A note on this clone: Antigen: not known.

V dropped 4 bases and J dropped 5; count of bases not matched to a gene: 9. There are 16 residues in the CDR3. From germline, CDR1 is SGHAT and CDR2 FQNNGV. Sequencing input: PBMCs. V and J are TRBV11-2 and TRBJ2-2; 8 nucleotides match TRBD2. The TCR comes from a man in his forties or fifties in good health and CMV-seropositive. The CDR3 is CASSSRGGGRTGELFF. The CDR3, as DNA: TGTGCCAGCAGCTCCAGAGGCGGGGGGAGGACCGGGGAGCTGTTTTTT. Combining the CDR3 with reference TRBV11-2 and TRBJ2-2 gives the whole variable domain EAGVAQSPRYKIIEKRQSVAFWCNPISGHATLYWYQQILGQGPKLLIQFQNNGVVDDSQLPKDRFSAERLKGVDSTLKIQPAKLEDSAVYLCASSSRGGGRTGELFFGEGSRLTVL.